The present entry profiles one T cell receptor beta chain with its context. This entry belongs to a study of blood T cell repertoires in COVID-19. The CDR3 is 17 amino acids. The V end was cut by 0 bases, the J end by 2 bases, with 15 bases between. CDR1 PRHDT and CDR2 FYEKMQ come from the germline V gene (reference sequence). Under the authors' procedure: Estimation of nucleated cell counts was performed using reference gene primer amplification. Using immunoSEQ multiplex PCR, the repertoire was profiled, and TCRdb retains in-frame clones only, with some absent. V, J and clone size were drawn from that table, and D and trimming were deduced from the DNA. This table has approximately 260,000 clones, about 88% appearing once.

The J gene is TRBJ2-3, the V gene TRBV13; TRBD2 is a possible D gene (6 bases). The specimen sequenced was peripheral blood. This receptor was identified in a man younger than 35 with active or convalescent COVID-19. Written as DNA, the CDR3 is TGTGCCAGCAGCTTAGGCCGTAGGGACTCTTCCACAGATACGCAGTATTTT. This gives the protein CASSLGRRDSSTDTQYF.